The 19 T cell receptor beta chains below all came from one sample that was sequenced in a study of blood T cell repertoires in COVID-19. Measured with immunoSEQ multiplex PCR; TCRdb has only the in-frame clones, and not every one. The sample lists over 200,000 clones; around nine tenths were seen once. What was sequenced was peripheral blood. Receptors originate from a woman aged 60-75 years with acute or convalescent COVID-19.

The chain links TRBV6-5 to TRBJ1-1; TRBD1 matches 9 bases. This CDR3 is 15 amino acids long. V gave up 6 bases and J gave up 4 bases; unmatched junction bases: 9. From germline, CDR1 is MNHEY and CDR2 SVGAGI. DNA of the CDR3: TGTGCCAGCAGCCGTCCCGGGACAGGGAGCACTGAAGCTTTCTTT. Translated, it gives CASSRPGTGSTEAFF.

This clone was seen once. V gene TRBV7-9 combines with J gene TRBJ1-1, with no clear D. V gave up 3 bases and J gave up 10 bases, with 12 bases separating them. The germline CDR1 and CDR2 sequences are SEHNR and FQNEAQ (reference sequence). The CDR3 length is 12 residues. The chain's CDR3 is CASSLGMAGAFF. Here the CDR3 DNA reads TGTGCCAGCAGCTTGGGGATGGCGGGAGCTTTCTTT.

This chain links TRBV24-1 with TRBJ2-1; 9 positions match TRBD2. This CDR3 has 16 residues. Trimming took 5 bases from V and 2 from J; bases not matched to a gene: 6. Germline lookup yields CDR1 KGHDR and CDR2 SFDVKD. CDR3 amino acids: CATSGVAGGTYNEQFF. CDR3 DNA: TGTGCCACCAGTGGTGTCGCGGGAGGGACCTACAATGAGCAGTTCTTC.

V and J are TRBV28 and TRBJ2-5; a weak D match, TRBD1 (6 bases). Germline CDR1 MDHEN, CDR2 SYDVKM. The CDR3 is 12 amino acids. V was clipped by 6 bases and J by 9 bases, with 14 bases between them. This chain's CDR3 is CASRAGTKPQYF. In DNA form, the CDR3 reads TGTGCCAGCAGAGCCGGGACAAAGCCCCAGTACTTC.

CDR3 in DNA: TGTGCCAGCTCCCGACAGGGGGCCGGCACTGAAGCTTTCTTT. Translated: CASSRQGAGTEAFF. The gene calls are TRBV18 and TRBJ1-1; 10 bases fit TRBD1. The junction had 5 bases not matched to a gene; V was cut back by 6 bases and J by 4 bases. The CDR3 is 14 amino acids. Germline CDR1 and CDR2: KGHSH and LQKENI.

V usage is TRBV3-1 (or the pseudogene TRBV3-2) and J usage is TRBJ2-1, with 9 nucleotides matching TRBD2. The junction had 13 bases not matched to a gene; V was cut back by 5 bases and J by 8 bases. The germline gives CDR1 LGHDT, CDR2 YNNKEL (reference sequence). The CDR3 is 16 residues long. The CDR3 nucleotides read TGTGCCAGCAGCGCAGGACGAGCGGGGGGTCTCGATGAGCAGTTCTTC. Amino acid sequence: CASSAGRAGGLDEQFF.

The chain links TRBV9 to TRBJ2-3; TRBD1 agrees at 9 bases. V was pared by 2 bases and J by 1 base, with 5 bases of the junction left unmatched. This CDR3 has 16 amino acids. The germline gives CDR1 SGDLS, CDR2 YYNGEE. The CDR3 coding sequence is TGTGCCAGCAGCGTGACCTGGGACAGGGGCACAGATACGCAGTATTTT. Translated: CASSVTWDRGTDTQYF.

The J gene is TRBJ1-5, the V gene TRBV28; 10 bases agree with TRBD1. CDR3 length: 17 amino acids. CDR1 MDHEN and CDR2 SYDVKM come from the germline V gene. The trim removed 4 bases at V and 3 bases at J, leaving 9 bases unmatched. CDR3: CASSSSQTGGFNQPQHF. DNA for the CDR3: TGTGCCAGCAGTTCGTCTCAGACAGGGGGCTTCAATCAGCCCCAGCATTTT.

This chain uses TRBV30 with TRBJ1-4; TRBD1 matches at 10 bases. With 1 base clipped from V and 7 bases from J, the junction kept 3 bases outside the gene matches. CDR1 and CDR2 (germline): GTSNPN, SVGIG (reference sequence). This CDR3 has 14 amino acids. CDR3 in DNA: TGTGCCTGGAGTGGACAGGGGGCGGGTGAAAAACTGTTTTTT. The encoded protein is CAWSGQGAGEKLFF.

V and J are TRBV27 and TRBJ1-2; TRBD1 agrees at 7 bases. Looked up from germline, CDR1 is MNHEY and CDR2 is SMNVEV (reference sequence). With V trimmed by 4 bases and J by 4 bases, 3 bases remained unmatched. The CDR3 extends over 13 amino acids. The CDR3 region has the DNA TGTGCCAGCAGTTACAGGGGTGGCTATGGCTACACCTTC. Amino acids: CASSYRGGYGYTF.

The chain uses TRBV7-6 and TRBJ2-1, with D tentatively TRBD2 (5 bases). Germline loops: CDR1 SGHVS, CDR2 FNYEAQ. The CDR3 runs 13 residues. Deletions cut 1 base from V and 4 bases from J, with 5 bases between. As DNA, the CDR3 is TGTGCCAGCAGCTTAGAGCGGTACAATGAGCAGTTCTTC. It is translated as CASSLERYNEQFF.

In its sample, this clone was seen a few times. The gene calls are TRBV7-6 and TRBJ1-6; possibly TRBD1 for D (6 bases). The CDR3 extends over 16 amino acids. V was trimmed by 5 bases and J by 3 bases, leaving 14 bases between them. The germline V gene has CDR1 SGHVS and CDR2 FNYEAQ. The CDR3 is CASSQTRTDYNSPLHF. The CDR3 DNA sequence: TGTGCCAGCAGCCAGACCCGGACAGACTATAATTCACCCCTCCACTTT.

This clone has just a few counts. V and J are TRBV4-3 and TRBJ2-3; no clear D gene. The CDR3 runs to 16 residues. V was trimmed by 1 base and J by 8 bases, leaving 19 bases between them. Per germline, CDR1 LGHNA and CDR2 YSLEER. The DNA for the CDR3 is TGCGCCAGCAGCCAAGGGGTAGCCACCCCCCAAGGTACGCAGTATTTT. Translated, it gives CASSQGVATPQGTQYF.

The chain combines TRBV28 with TRBJ1-1, with D maybe TRBD1 (6 bases). Germline V gene lookup returns CDR1 MDHEN and CDR2 SYDVKM. V gave up 6 bases and J gave up 1 base, with 9 bases separating them. The CDR3 sequence is 13 residues long. CDR3 region: CASRPQGNTEAFF. The CDR3 DNA reads as TGTGCCAGCAGGCCACAGGGGAACACTGAAGCTTTCTTT.

This chain joins TRBV20-1 and TRBJ2-1; 9 nucleotides match TRBD2. There are 15 residues in the CDR3. Losses at the gene ends were 3 bases for V and 7 bases for J; bases not matched to a gene: 10. The germline CDR1 and CDR2 sequences are DFQATT and SNEGSKA (reference sequence). The CDR3 region is CSASGASGTGNEQFF. For the CDR3, the DNA is TGCAGTGCTAGTGGGGCTAGCGGGACGGGGAATGAGCAGTTCTTC.

This chain uses TRBV12-3 or TRBV12-4 with TRBJ1-1; tentatively, D is TRBD1 (5 bases). Trimming pared 6 bases from V and 2 bases from J, leaving 7 bases between. The CDR3 consists of 12 residues. Here the CDR3 reads CASSQGNTEAFF. CDR3 DNA sequence: TGTGCCAGCAGCCAGGGAAACACTGAAGCTTTCTTT.

This chain uses TRBV7-6 with TRBJ2-5, with unresolved D. Deletions cut 5 bases from V and 2 bases from J, with 3 bases between. The V gene's germline CDR1 is SGHVS and CDR2 FNYEAQ. The CDR3 runs to 11 residues. The CDR3 sequence is CASSPQETQYF. CDR3 in DNA: TGTGCCAGCAGCCCACAAGAGACCCAGTACTTC.

J is TRBJ2-7 and V is TRBV5-1, with D possibly matching TRBD1 (6 bases). The ends were cut back, 6 bases at V and 3 bases at J, with 16 bases in the middle. The CDR3 has 14 amino acids. CDR1 and CDR2 from the germline V gene are SGHRS and YFSETQ. CDR3 loop: CASTPLPGVYEQYF. The DNA of the CDR3 is TGCGCCAGCACCCCCCTACCAGGGGTCTACGAGCAGTACTTC. Based on the CDR3 plus reference TRBV5-1 and TRBJ2-7, the full variable domain is KAGVTQTPRYLIKTRGQQVTLSCSPISGHRSVSWYQQTPGQGLQFLFEYFSETQRNKGNFPGRFSGRQFSNSRSEMNVSTLELGDSALYLCASTPLPGVYEQYFGPGTRLTVT.

This chain links TRBV11-3 with TRBJ1-6; the D gene is possibly TRBD1 (6 bases). The germline gives CDR1 SGHNT, CDR2 YENEEA. V was shortened by 0 bases and J by 13 bases, with 10 bases between the two germline ends. This CDR3 comprises 13 residues. Here the CDR3 DNA reads TGTGCCAGCAGCTTAGACCCAAGGGGGCCCCTCCACTTT. Its protein is CASSLDPRGPLHF.